These 13 T cell receptor beta chains originate from one sample sequenced in a study of response to subunit inactivated influenza vaccine. TCRdb reprocessed the RT-PCR reads via MiXCR and lists one record per CDR3 protein. The sample has more than 450,000 distinct CDR3 sequences; about 8% are singletons. Sequencing used PBMCs from blood, obtained roughly 24 months after vaccination. The source is a man aged 50-75 years who received an inactivated influenza vaccine.

The V call is TRBV27, the J call TRBJ1-6; D might be TRBD1 (5 bases). Trimming took off 3 bases at V and 9 bases at J, with 15 bases between the two ends. The CDR3 runs to 15 residues. The V gene's germline CDR1 is MNHEY and CDR2 SMNVEV (reference sequence). The CDR3 region is CASSLVGAVRSPLHF. The DNA for the CDR3 is TGTGCCAGCAGTTTGGTAGGGGCAGTCCGTTCACCCCTCCACTTT.

V gene TRBV5-1 combines with J gene TRBJ1-1; 8 bases agree with TRBD1. The J segment lost 7 bases and the V segment lost 0 bases, leaving 2 bases of the junction unmatched. The CDR3 consists of 13 residues. Germline loops: CDR1 SGHRS, CDR2 YFSETQ. The CDR3: CASSLAGGHEAFF. DNA for the CDR3: TGCGCCAGCAGCTTGGCAGGGGGCCATGAAGCTTTCTTT.

This clonotype was recorded many times. The DNA of the CDR3 is TGTGCCAGCAGTTCGCCAGGGTCTTCCGAGCAGTACTTC. This gives the protein CASSSPGSSEQYF. The chain is built from TRBV6-5 and TRBJ2-7; D perhaps matches TRBD1 (5 bases). There are 13 residues in the CDR3. The V and J ends lost 4 bases and 6 bases respectively, with 13 bases between them. The V gene's germline CDR1 is MNHEY and CDR2 SVGAGI.

This clonotype was seen a few times. This rearrangement joins TRBV29-1 to TRBJ2-3; 10 bases match TRBD2. This CDR3 comprises 15 residues. V dropped 4 bases and J dropped 1; count of bases not matched to a gene: 5. Germline CDR1 and CDR2: SQVTM and ANQGSEA. CDR3 nucleotide sequence: TGCAGCGTTGGTGGGACTAGCGTTGGCACAGATACGCAGTATTTT. Translating gives CSVGGTSVGTDTQYF.

The chain recombines TRBV3-1 with TRBJ2-7; TRBD1 matches at 9 bases. The CDR3 consists of 18 residues. In germline, CDR1 is LGHDT, CDR2 YNNKEL (reference sequence). V trimming: 1 base; J trimming: 0 bases; junction bases outside the gene matches: 10. The CDR3 DNA is TGTGCCAGCAGCCAAGGTCCCGGGACAGGGCTTAGCTCCTACGAGCAGTACTTC. Translation gives CASSQGPGTGLSSYEQYF.

This clonotype was seen many times. The chain couples TRBV2 to TRBJ2-5; D might be TRBD2 (5 bases). V lost 7 bases and J 5 bases, leaving 14 bases between the germline ends. Per germline, CDR1 SNHLY and CDR2 FYNNEI. This CDR3 region has 13 residues. For the CDR3, the DNA is TGTGCCAGCATGTGGGCGGGCGTCGAGACCCAGTACTTC. Protein: CASMWAGVETQYF.

This clonotype was observed many times. The rearrangement links TRBV9 to TRBJ2-4; D may be TRBD1 or TRBD2 (5 bases each). CDR1 is SGDLS, CDR2 YYNGEE, per germline. Trimming stripped 0 bases from V and 8 bases from J, with 12 bases between. This CDR3 is built from 14 residues. For the CDR3, the DNA is TGTGCCAGCAGCGTAGACGGGGCTGGGGACATTCAGTACTTC. Translation: CASSVDGAGDIQYF.

This clonotype occurred many times. The chain carries TRBV12-3 or TRBV12-4 and TRBJ1-2; 9 bases match TRBD1. There are 14 residues in the CDR3. The V segment lost 6 bases and the J segment 5 bases; nucleotides outside the gene matches: 7. The CDR3 spells CASSLDRGSYGYTF. Written as DNA, the CDR3 is TGTGCCAGCAGCCTCGACAGGGGGAGTTATGGCTACACCTTC.

Only a few counts were recorded for this clonotype. The CDR3 loop reads CASSQDPSTEYNEQFF. As DNA, the CDR3 is TGCGCCAGCAGCCAAGATCCTTCGACAGAATACAATGAGCAGTTCTTC. This sequence joins TRBV4-3 and TRBJ2-1, with TRBD1 as a possible D gene (5 bases). Germline CDR1 and CDR2: LGHNA and YSLEER. The CDR3 totals 16 residues. Trimming shortened V by 0 bases and J by 4 bases, and 13 bases separated the two germline ends.

This clonotype showed up just a few times. The chain combines TRBV7-9 with TRBJ2-1; 8 bases are a match to TRBD1. The CDR3 spans 15 residues. The germline V gene has CDR1 SEHNR and CDR2 FQNEAQ (reference sequence). V lost 1 base to trimming and J lost 5 bases; unmatched junction nucleotides: 4. The chain's CDR3 is CASSLGTGIHNEQFF. The CDR3 nucleotides read TGTGCCAGCAGCTTAGGGACAGGGATCCACAATGAGCAGTTCTTC. Together with reference TRBV7-9 and TRBJ2-1, the CDR3 gives the full variable domain: DTGVSQNPRHKITKRGQNVTFRCDPISEHNRLYWYRQTLGQGPEFLTYFQNEAQLEKSRLLSDRFSAERPKGSFSTLEIQRTEQGDSAMYLCASSLGTGIHNEQFFGPGTRLTVL.

This clonotype was counted a few times. This chain uses TRBV15 with TRBJ2-1; D call uncertain. CDR1 is LNHNV and CDR2 is YYDKDF in the germline V gene (reference sequence). Trimming cost V 5 bases and J 0 bases, with 5 bases left between them. The CDR3 has 13 amino acids. The CDR3 DNA reads as TGTGCCACCAGCCACTTCTCCTACAATGAGCAGTTCTTC. Its protein product is CATSHFSYNEQFF.

This clonotype occurred a few times. The V call is TRBV28, the J call TRBJ1-6; the D is unclear. V gave up 4 bases and J gave up 7 bases, with 11 bases separating them. Germline assignment: CDR1 MDHEN and CDR2 SYDVKM. This CDR3 region has 14 residues. The chain's CDR3 is CASSSLGSNSPLHF. CDR3 bases: TGTGCCAGCAGTTCCCTCGGCTCCAATTCACCCCTCCACTTT.

The chain links TRBV9 to TRBJ2-6; TRBD2 matches 8 bases. There are 17 residues in the CDR3. The germline CDR1 and CDR2 sequences are SGDLS and YYNGEE. Losses at the gene ends were 4 bases for V and 4 bases for J; bases not matched to a gene: 10. The CDR3 spells CASSLAGSSGGANVLTF. CDR3 DNA: TGTGCCAGCAGCCTAGCGGGCAGTTCCGGGGGGGCCAACGTCCTGACTTTC.